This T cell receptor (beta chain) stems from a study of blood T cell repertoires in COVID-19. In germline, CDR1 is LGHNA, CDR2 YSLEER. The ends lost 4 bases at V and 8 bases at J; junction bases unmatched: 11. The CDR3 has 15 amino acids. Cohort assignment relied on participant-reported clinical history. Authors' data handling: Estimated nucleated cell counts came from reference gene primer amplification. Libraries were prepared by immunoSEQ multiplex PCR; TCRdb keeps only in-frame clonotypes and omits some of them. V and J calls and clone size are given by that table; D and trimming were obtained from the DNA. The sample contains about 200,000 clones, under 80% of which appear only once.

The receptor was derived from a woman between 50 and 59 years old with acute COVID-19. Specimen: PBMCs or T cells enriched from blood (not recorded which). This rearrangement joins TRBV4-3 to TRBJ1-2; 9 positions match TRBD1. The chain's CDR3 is CASSRRSGQGFGYTF. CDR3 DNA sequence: TGCGCCAGCAGCCGCCGATCGGGACAGGGATTCGGCTACACCTTC.